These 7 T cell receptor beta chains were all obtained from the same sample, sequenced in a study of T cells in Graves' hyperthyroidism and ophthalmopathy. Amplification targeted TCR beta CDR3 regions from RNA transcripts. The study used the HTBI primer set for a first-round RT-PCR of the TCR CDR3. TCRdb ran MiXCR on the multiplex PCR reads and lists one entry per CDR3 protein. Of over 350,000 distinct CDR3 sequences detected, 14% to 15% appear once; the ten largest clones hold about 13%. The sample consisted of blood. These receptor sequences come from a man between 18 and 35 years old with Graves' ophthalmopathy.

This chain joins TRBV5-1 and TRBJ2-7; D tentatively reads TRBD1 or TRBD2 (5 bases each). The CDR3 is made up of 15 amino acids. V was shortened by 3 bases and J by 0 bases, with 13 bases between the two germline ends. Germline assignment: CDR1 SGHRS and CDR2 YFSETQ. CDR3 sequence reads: CASSSGRDPSYEQYF. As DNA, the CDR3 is TGCGCCAGCAGCTCTGGACGGGACCCCTCCTACGAGCAGTACTTC.

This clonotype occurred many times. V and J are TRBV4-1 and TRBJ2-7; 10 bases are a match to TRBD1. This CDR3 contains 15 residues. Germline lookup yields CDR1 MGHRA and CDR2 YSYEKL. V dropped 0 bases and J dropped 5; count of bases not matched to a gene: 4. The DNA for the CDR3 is TGCGCCAGCAGCCAAGAGGGACAGGGGTTGGACGAGCAGTACTTC. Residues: CASSQEGQGLDEQYF.

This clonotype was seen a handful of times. The CDR3 DNA is TGCAGCGTTGATCCGGGGGCTAGCGGGAAGTACGAGCAGTACTTC. Translating gives CSVDPGASGKYEQYF. V and J are TRBV29-1 and TRBJ2-7, with 9 bases matching TRBD2. This CDR3 has 15 residues. Germline CDR1 reads SQVTM; CDR2 reads ANQGSEA. The V and J ends lost 3 bases and 4 bases, in that order; junction bases with no gene match: 10.

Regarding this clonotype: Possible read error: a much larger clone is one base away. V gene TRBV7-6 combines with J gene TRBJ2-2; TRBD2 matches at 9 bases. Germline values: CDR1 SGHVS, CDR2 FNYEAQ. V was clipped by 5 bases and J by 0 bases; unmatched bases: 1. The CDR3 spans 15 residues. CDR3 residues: CASSGLAPNTGELFF. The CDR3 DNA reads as TGTGCCAGCAGCGGACTAGCGCCGAACACCGGGGAGCTGTTTTTT.

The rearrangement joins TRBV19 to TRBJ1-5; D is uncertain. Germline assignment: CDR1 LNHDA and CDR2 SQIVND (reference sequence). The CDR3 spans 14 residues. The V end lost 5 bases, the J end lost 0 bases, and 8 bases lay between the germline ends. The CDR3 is CASSSAYSNQPQHF. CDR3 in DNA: TGTGCCAGTAGTTCGGCCTATAGCAATCAGCCCCAGCATTTT.

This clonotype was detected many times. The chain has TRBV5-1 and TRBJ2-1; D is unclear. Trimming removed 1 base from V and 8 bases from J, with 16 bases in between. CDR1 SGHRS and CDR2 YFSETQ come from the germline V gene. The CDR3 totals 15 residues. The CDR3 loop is CASSLLEIGWDEQFF. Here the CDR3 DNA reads TGCGCCAGCAGCTTGTTGGAGATTGGTTGGGATGAGCAGTTCTTC.

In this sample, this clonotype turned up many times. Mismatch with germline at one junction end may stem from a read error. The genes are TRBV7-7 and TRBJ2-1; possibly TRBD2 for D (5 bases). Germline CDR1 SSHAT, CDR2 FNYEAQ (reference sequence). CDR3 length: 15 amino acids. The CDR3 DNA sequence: TGTGCTAGCAGCTTAGTCACTAGCTCCTACAATGAGCAGTTCTTC. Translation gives CASSLVTSSYNEQFF.